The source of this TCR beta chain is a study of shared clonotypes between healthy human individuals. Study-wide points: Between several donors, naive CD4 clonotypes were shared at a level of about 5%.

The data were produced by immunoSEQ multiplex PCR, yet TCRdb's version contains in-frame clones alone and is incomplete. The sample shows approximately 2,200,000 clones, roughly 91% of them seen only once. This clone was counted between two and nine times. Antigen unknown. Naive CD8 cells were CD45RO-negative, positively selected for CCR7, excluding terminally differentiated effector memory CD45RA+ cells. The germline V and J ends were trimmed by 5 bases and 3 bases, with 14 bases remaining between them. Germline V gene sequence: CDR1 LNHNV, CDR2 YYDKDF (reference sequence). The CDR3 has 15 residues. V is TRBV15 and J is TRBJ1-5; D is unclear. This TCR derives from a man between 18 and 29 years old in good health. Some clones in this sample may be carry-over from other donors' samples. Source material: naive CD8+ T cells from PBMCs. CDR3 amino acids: CATSPPDGYNQPQHF. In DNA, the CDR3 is TGTGCCACCAGCCCCCCAGACGGATACAATCAGCCCCAGCATTTT. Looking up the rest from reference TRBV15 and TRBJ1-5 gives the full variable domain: DAMVIQNPRYQVTQFGKPVTLSCSQTLNHNVMYWYQQKSSQAPKLLFHYYDKDFNNEADTPDNFQSRRPNTSFCFLDIRSPGLGDTAMYLCATSPPDGYNQPQHFGDGTRLSIL.